One T cell receptor (beta chain) is described in this entry. This sample was included in a study of blood T cell repertoires in COVID-19. Study overall: Acute and convalescent COVID-19 samples came from the United States, Italy and Spain. In each case, the material was cDNA or gDNA derived from T cells, B-cell-depleted T cells, or PBMCs.

Study processing details: Amplification with reference gene primers provided the estimates of nucleated cell counts. Only in-frame clones appear in the TCRdb table, and some are missing; sequencing was by immunoSEQ multiplex PCR. V, J and clone size reflect that table, while D and trimming were determined from the DNA. The data contain 120,000 to 150,000 clones, about 86% of them seen just once; the ten biggest clones take up around 8%. Germline-derived CDR1 and CDR2 are MDHEN and SYDVKM. This CDR3 comprises 13 residues. The V and J ends lost 4 bases and 6 bases respectively, with 9 bases between them.

The receptor was isolated from a human donor in a cohort sampled during active COVID-19. Sequenced sample: peripheral blood. This chain connects TRBV28 to TRBJ2-2; D perhaps matches TRBD1 (5 bases). The CDR3 spells CASSSQGPGELFF. The CDR3 DNA follows: TGTGCCAGCAGTTCCCAGGGTCCCGGGGAGCTGTTTTTT.